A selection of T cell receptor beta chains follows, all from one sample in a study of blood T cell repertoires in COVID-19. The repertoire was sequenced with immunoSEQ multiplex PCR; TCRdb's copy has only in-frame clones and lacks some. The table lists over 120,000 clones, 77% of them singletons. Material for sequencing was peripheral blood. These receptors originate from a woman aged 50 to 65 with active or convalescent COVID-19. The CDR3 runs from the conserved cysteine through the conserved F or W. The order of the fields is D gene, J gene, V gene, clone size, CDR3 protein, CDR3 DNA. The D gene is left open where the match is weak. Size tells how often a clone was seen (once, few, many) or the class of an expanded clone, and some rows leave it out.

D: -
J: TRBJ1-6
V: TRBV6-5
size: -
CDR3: CASRTRANSPLHF
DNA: TGTGCCAGCCGAACCAGGGCTAATTCACCCCTCCACTTT

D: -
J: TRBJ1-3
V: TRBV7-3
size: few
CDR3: CASSLSPVSGNTIYF
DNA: TGTGCCAGCAGCTTAAGTCCAGTCTCTGGAAACACCATATATTTT

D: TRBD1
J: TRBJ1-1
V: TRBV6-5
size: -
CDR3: CASRKTGEGNTEAFF
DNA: TGTGCCAGCAGAAAGACAGGGGAGGGGAACACTGAAGCTTTCTTT

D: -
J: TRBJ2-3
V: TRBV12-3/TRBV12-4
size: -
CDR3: CASGPPGPYF
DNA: TGTGCCAGCGGGCCCCCAGGCCCGTATTTT

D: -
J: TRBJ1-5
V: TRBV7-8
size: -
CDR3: CASGEGVGNQPQHF
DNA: TGTGCCAGCGGGGAGGGTGTGGGCAATCAGCCCCAGCATTTT

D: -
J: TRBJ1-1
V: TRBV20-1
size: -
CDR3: CSANADTEAFF
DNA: TGCAGTGCTAACGCGGACACTGAAGCTTTCTTT

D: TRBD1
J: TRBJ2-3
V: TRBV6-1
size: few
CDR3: CASSETTGLWSPDTQYF
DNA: TGTGCCAGCAGTGAAACGACAGGGTTGTGGAGTCCAGATACGCAGTATTTT

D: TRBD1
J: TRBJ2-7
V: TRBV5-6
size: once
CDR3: CASSPGGVYFEQYF
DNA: TGTGCCAGCAGTCCAGGGGGAGTTTATTTCGAGCAGTACTTC

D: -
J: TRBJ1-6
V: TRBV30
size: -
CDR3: CAWAARAGNNSPLHF
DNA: TGTGCCTGGGCAGCGAGGGCGGGGAATAATTCACCCCTCCACTTT

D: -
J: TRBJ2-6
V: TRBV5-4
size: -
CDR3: CASSPKGEFASGANVLTF
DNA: TGTGCCAGCAGCCCTAAGGGAGAATTCGCCTCTGGGGCCAACGTCCTGACTTTC

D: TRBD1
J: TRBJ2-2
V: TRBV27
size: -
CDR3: CASSWGQLMPGELFF
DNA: TGTGCCAGCAGTTGGGGACAGTTGATGCCCGGGGAGCTGTTTTTT

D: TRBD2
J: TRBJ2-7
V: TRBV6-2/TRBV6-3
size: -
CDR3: CASSRTSGGYEQYF
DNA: TGTGCCAGCAGTCGGACTAGCGGGGGTTACGAGCAGTACTTC

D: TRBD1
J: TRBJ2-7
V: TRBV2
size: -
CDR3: CASTSGQGTYEQYF
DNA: TGTGCCAGCACTAGCGGACAGGGGACCTACGAGCAGTACTTC

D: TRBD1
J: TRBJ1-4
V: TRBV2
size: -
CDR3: CASSLNRGTNEKLFF
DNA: TGTGCCAGCAGTCTCAACAGGGGAACTAATGAAAAACTGTTTTTT

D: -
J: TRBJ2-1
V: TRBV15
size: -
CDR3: CATSRDRGPYNEQFF
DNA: TGTGCCACCAGCAGAGATAGGGGTCCCTACAATGAGCAGTTCTTC

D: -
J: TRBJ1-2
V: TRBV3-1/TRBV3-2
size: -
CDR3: CASSPSGQLRDYGYTF
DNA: TGTGCCAGCAGCCCGAGCGGCCAACTTCGGGACTATGGCTACACCTTC

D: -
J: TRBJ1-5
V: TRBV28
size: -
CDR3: CASRGGLWGNQPQHF
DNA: TGTGCCAGCAGGGGGGGGCTTTGGGGCAATCAGCCCCAGCATTTT

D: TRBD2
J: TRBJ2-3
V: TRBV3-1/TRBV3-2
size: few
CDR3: CASSQEAGASRRYF
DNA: TGTGCCAGCAGCCAAGAAGCGGGGGCCAGCAGGCGCTATTTT

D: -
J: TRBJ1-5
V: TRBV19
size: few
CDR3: CASSLEPPRPQHF
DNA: TGTGCCAGTAGTTTGGAGCCGCCGAGGCCCCAGCATTTT

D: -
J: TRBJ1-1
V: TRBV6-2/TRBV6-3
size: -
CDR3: CASIPGSLMNTEAFF
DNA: TGTGCCAGCATCCCAGGGAGTCTCATGAACACTGAAGCTTTCTTT